Presented here are 32 T cell receptor beta chains from one specimen sequenced in a study of T cells in localized non-small cell lung cancer. Sequencing was performed with immunoSEQ multiplex PCR; in TCRdb, only in-frame clones are kept and a portion is missing. The table has around 33,000 clones, about 90% seen once; the top ten hold 2% to 2.5%. The material was peripheral blood, obtained before any cancer treatment. These receptors all stem from a female donor aged 60 or older with stage I lung adenocarcinoma.

The chain couples TRBV7-9 to TRBJ2-7; the D is unclear. Germline assignment: CDR1 SEHNR and CDR2 FQNEAQ (reference sequence). V was clipped by 5 bases and J by 3 bases, with 11 bases between them. The CDR3 is made up of 13 amino acids. This CDR3 is CASSLTADYEQYF. Here the CDR3 DNA reads TGTGCCAGCAGCCTGACCGCTGACTACGAGCAGTACTTC.

This chain connects TRBV30 to TRBJ2-3; no reliable D call. The germline V gene encodes CDR1 GTSNPN and CDR2 SVGIG (reference sequence). The V gene lost 4 bases and the J gene lost 7 bases, with 12 bases spanning the gap. The CDR3 is made up of 12 amino acids. The CDR3 sequence is CAWKRSVYTQYF. For the CDR3, the DNA is TGTGCCTGGAAGCGTTCGGTATATACGCAGTATTTT.

On this clone: Other DNA sequences in this sample translate to the same CDR3. V and J are TRBV7-2 and TRBJ1-1; 8 bases fit TRBD1. The CDR3 is 15 residues long. Trimming removed 1 base from V and 2 bases from J; junction bases left unmatched: 3. The germline CDR1 and CDR2 sequences are SGHTA and FQGNSA. This CDR3 reads CASSLGAGGNTEAFF. The CDR3 DNA reads TGTGCCAGCAGCTTAGGGGCAGGGGGCAACACTGAAGCTTTCTTT.

The rearrangement uses TRBV5-1 and TRBJ1-3; 7 bases align to TRBD1. CDR3 length: 15 residues. V was clipped by 4 bases and J by 0 bases; unmatched bases: 4. Per the germline V gene, CDR1 is SGHRS and CDR2 is YFSETQ. CDR3 region: CASSEQGLSGNTIYF. CDR3 in DNA: TGCGCCAGCAGCGAACAGGGGCTCTCTGGAAACACCATATATTTT.

The sample holds a few counts of this clone. The V and J genes are TRBV2 and TRBJ2-1, with a tentative D call TRBD2 (6 bases). Per the germline V gene, CDR1 is SNHLY and CDR2 is FYNNEI. V was shortened by 7 bases and J by 7 bases, with 20 bases between the two germline ends. The CDR3 has 15 amino acids. This CDR3 reads CASNLASGISNEQFF. The CDR3 DNA reads TGTGCCAGCAATCTAGCGTCGGGGATCTCGAATGAGCAGTTCTTC.

This clone was seen only once. V gene TRBV5-4 combines with J gene TRBJ2-3; 14 bases agree with TRBD2. The germline CDR1 and CDR2 sequences are SGHNT and YYREEE (reference sequence). The CDR3 spans 16 residues. The V gene end was trimmed by 4 bases and the J gene end by 7 bases; junction bases not matched to a gene: 8. The CDR3 loop is CASSQTSGGVLNTQYF. CDR3 bases: TGTGCCAGCAGCCAGACTAGCGGGGGGGTGTTAAATACGCAGTATTTT.

This chain joins TRBV6-6 and TRBJ2-1; TRBD1 aligns across 7 bases. The CDR3 length is 15 residues. The germline V gene encodes CDR1 MNHNY and CDR2 SVGAGI (reference sequence). The V segment lost 4 bases and the J segment 0 bases; nucleotides outside the gene matches: 3. CDR3 nucleotide sequence: TGTGCCAGCAGTTCGGGACAGAACTCCTACAATGAGCAGTTCTTC. The encoded protein is CASSSGQNSYNEQFF.

The gene calls are TRBV6-5 and TRBJ2-7, with D possibly being TRBD1 (5 bases). Germline loops: CDR1 MNHEY, CDR2 SVGAGI. The CDR3 loop spans 15 amino acids. The ends were cut back, 6 bases at V and 2 bases at J, with 17 bases in the middle. The CDR3 DNA reads as TGTGCCAGCAGCCTTTCCGGACACCTCACCTACGAGCAGTACTTC. Translating gives CASSLSGHLTYEQYF.

The CDR3 DNA sequence: TGTGCCAGCAGGTCCCTGGTGGGTTCAGGATTCTATGGCTACACCTTC. Translation gives CASRSLVGSGFYGYTF. V and J are TRBV27 and TRBJ1-2; unclear D gene. The CDR3 is 16 residues long. CDR1 MNHEY and CDR2 SMNVEV come from the germline V gene (reference sequence). The V gene lost 6 bases and the J gene lost 4 bases, with 21 bases spanning the gap.

This chain joins TRBV7-8 and TRBJ1-3; D is uncertain. V lost 2 bases, J lost 2 bases, and 16 bases lay in between. Germline assignment: CDR1 SGHVS and CDR2 FQNEAQ. This CDR3 is 17 amino acids long. The CDR3 DNA sequence: TGTGCCAGCAGCTTACTCGCAGGCCTTGGGGCTGGAAACACCATATATTTT. It is translated as CASSLLAGLGAGNTIYF.

This chain uses TRBV19 with TRBJ2-1; TRBD2 aligns across 11 bases. The CDR3 is 14 amino acids. The V gene's germline CDR1 is LNHDA and CDR2 SQIVND (reference sequence). V lost 6 bases to trimming and J lost 7 bases; unmatched junction nucleotides: 5. CDR3 sequence: CASSLAGGFNEQFF. The CDR3 coding sequence is TGTGCCAGTAGCCTAGCGGGGGGTTTTAATGAGCAGTTCTTC.

This rearrangement joins TRBV15 to TRBJ2-7; D call uncertain. The CDR3 runs 12 residues. The germline V gene has CDR1 LNHNV and CDR2 YYDKDF (reference sequence). Trimming left V 0 bases short and J 2 bases short, with 2 bases between. CDR3 DNA sequence: TGTGCCACCAGCAGAGATACCTACGAGCAGTACTTC. The encoded protein is CATSRDTYEQYF.

This rearrangement joins TRBV30 to TRBJ1-5, with TRBD1 as a possible D gene (6 bases). The CDR3 is 14 residues long. V lost 1 base, J lost 5 bases, and 12 bases lay in between. Germline V gene data show CDR1 as GTSNPN and CDR2 as SVGIG (reference sequence). The CDR3 loop is CAWSAGGPDQPQHF. In DNA form, the CDR3 reads TGTGCCTGGAGTGCCGGGGGCCCCGATCAGCCCCAGCATTTT.

The chain has TRBV6-1 and TRBJ1-2, with D uncertain. V was cut by 6 bases and J by 4 bases, with 12 bases left in between. Per germline, CDR1 MNHNS and CDR2 SASEGT. This CDR3 has 13 amino acids. CDR3 protein: CASRDRLGYGYTF. CDR3 nucleotides: TGTGCCAGCAGGGACCGCCTCGGCTATGGCTACACCTTC.

This sequence joins TRBV28 and TRBJ1-2, with 10 bases that match TRBD1. CDR1 and CDR2 (germline): MDHEN, SYDVKM. Unmatched junction bases numbered 8, after V lost 6 bases and J lost 7 bases. The CDR3 extends over 14 amino acids. The CDR3 sequence is CASSHGQGVFGYTF. The DNA for the CDR3 is TGTGCCAGCAGCCACGGACAGGGGGTTTTTGGCTACACCTTC.

The V call is TRBV30, the J call TRBJ1-2; D is ambiguous. The CDR3 covers 18 residues. The germline CDR1 and CDR2 sequences are GTSNPN and SVGIG (reference sequence). V gave up 0 bases and J gave up 0 bases, with 20 bases separating them. CDR3 sequence reads: CAWSVLSAGILANYGYTF. In DNA form, the CDR3 reads TGTGCCTGGAGTGTACTCTCAGCGGGAATATTAGCTAACTATGGCTACACCTTC.

On this clone: Relative to the germline gene, one junction end is altered; a read error may explain this. This sequence joins TRBV6-8 and TRBJ1-2; 8 bases map to TRBD1. The CDR3 consists of 13 residues. CDR1 and CDR2 (germline): MNHGY, SAAAGT. The CDR3 region has the DNA TGCGCCAGCAGACGGACAGGGTCCCTGGGCTACACCTTC. It yields the protein CASRRTGSLGYTF.

The chain links TRBV7-8 to TRBJ2-1, with a tentative D call TRBD1 (5 bases). Trimming pared 2 bases from V and 3 bases from J, leaving 11 bases between. Germline V lookup: CDR1 SGHVS, CDR2 FQNEAQ. The CDR3 runs 15 residues. CDR3 in DNA: TGTGCCAGCAGCTTACAGGCAGGGCTCTACAATGAGCAGTTCTTC. It yields the protein CASSLQAGLYNEQFF.

This chain links TRBV2 with TRBJ2-7; the match to TRBD1 covers 7 bases. Trimming cost V 7 bases and J 5 bases; bases outside gene matches: 8. The CDR3 loop spans 13 amino acids. CDR1 is SNHLY and CDR2 is FYNNEI in the germline V gene. CDR3 bases: TGTGCCAGCAACTTACTACAGGGGAACGAGCAGTACTTC. It encodes CASNLLQGNEQYF.

This clone appeared once. The chain has TRBV19 and TRBJ1-4; maybe TRBD1 (6 bases). The germline V and J ends were trimmed by 9 bases and 8 bases, with 19 bases remaining between them. Germline V lookup: CDR1 LNHDA, CDR2 SQIVND (reference sequence). The CDR3 is 14 residues long. The CDR3 DNA follows: TGTGCCAGCCGAGCTGGGGGCGTTTGGGAAAAACTGTTTTTT. Amino acid sequence: CASRAGGVWEKLFF.

The chain employs TRBV19 and TRBJ1-2; D call uncertain. The CDR3 totals 14 residues. Trimming removed 2 bases from V and 5 bases from J, with 12 bases in between. From germline, CDR1 is LNHDA and CDR2 SQIVND (reference sequence). The CDR3 here is CASSITSAEYGYTF. The CDR3 nucleotides read TGTGCCAGTAGTATAACTTCGGCAGAGTATGGCTACACCTTC.

The rearrangement uses TRBV10-3 and TRBJ2-7, with TRBD1 identical over 8 bases. The CDR3 is 16 residues long. V dropped 0 bases and J dropped 0; count of bases not matched to a gene: 4. Germline values: CDR1 ENHRY, CDR2 SYGVKD. DNA for the CDR3: TGTGCCATCAGTGAGTCGACAGGGGTCAGCTCCTACGAGCAGTACTTC. It codes for CAISESTGVSSYEQYF.

This clone is a singleton in its sample. The chain links TRBV6-5 to TRBJ1-6, with 7 bases aligning to TRBD1. V was pared by 0 bases and J by 10 bases, with 6 bases of the junction left unmatched. Germline assignment: CDR1 MNHEY and CDR2 SVGAGI. The CDR3 is made up of 15 amino acids. CDR3 loop: CASSYSRGRGSPLHF. DNA for the CDR3: TGTGCCAGCAGTTACTCGAGGGGGCGCGGATCACCCCTCCACTTT.

The chain employs TRBV4-3 and TRBJ2-1; D might be TRBD1 or TRBD2, each matching 5 bases. The V gene lost 3 bases and the J gene lost 0 bases, with 21 bases spanning the gap. CDR1 is LGHNA, CDR2 YSLEER, per germline. The CDR3 contains 19 residues. The CDR3 nucleotides read TGCGCCAGCAGCCATAACTTGGGGTCGGCAGGGAGCTCCTACAATGAGCAGTTCTTC. Translating gives CASSHNLGSAGSSYNEQFF.

This clone was detected once. The chain links TRBV4-1 to TRBJ1-2; perhaps TRBD1 as D (5 bases). The CDR3 spans 14 residues. Trimming pared 1 base from V and 8 bases from J, leaving 14 bases between. CDR1 is MGHRA and CDR2 is YSYEKL in the germline V gene. DNA of the CDR3: TGCGCCAGCAGCCAAGGGGGGGTCGGTATAGGCTACACCTTC. Protein sequence: CASSQGGVGIGYTF.

The V and J genes are TRBV9 and TRBJ2-3; 8 bases line up with TRBD2. The germline V gene encodes CDR1 SGDLS and CDR2 YYNGEE. V lost 3 bases, J lost 2 bases, and 8 bases stayed unmatched. CDR3 length: 16 residues. CDR3 coding DNA: TGTGCCAGCAGCGGGCGGGGGGCGCAGCACACAGATACGCAGTATTTT. Its protein product is CASSGRGAQHTDTQYF.

The V call is TRBV28, the J call TRBJ2-4, with 8 bases fitting TRBD1. Germline values: CDR1 MDHEN, CDR2 SYDVKM. The CDR3 consists of 15 residues. V was pared by 4 bases and J by 7 bases, with 9 bases of the junction left unmatched. CDR3 amino acids: CASSSPDRERNIQYF. The CDR3 DNA is TGTGCCAGCAGTTCCCCGGACAGGGAACGGAACATTCAGTACTTC.

The chain carries TRBV30 and TRBJ1-3, with TRBD1 as a possible D gene (5 bases). Trimming removed 3 bases at V and 9 bases at J, with 15 bases between. This CDR3 is built from 13 residues. Germline V lookup: CDR1 GTSNPN, CDR2 SVGIG (reference sequence). The CDR3 DNA sequence: TGTGCCTGGAGCATCTCCGGGGGGAGCACCATATATTTT. Residues: CAWSISGGSTIYF.

The V call is TRBV7-9, the J call TRBJ2-5, with 8 bases matching TRBD2. Germline assignment: CDR1 SEHNR and CDR2 FQNEAQ (reference sequence). The CDR3 covers 16 residues. The V gene end was trimmed by 2 bases and the J gene end by 6 bases; junction bases not matched to a gene: 11. The CDR3 here is CASSLPGGGPLKTQYF. CDR3 sequence (DNA): TGTGCCAGCAGCTTACCAGGCGGGGGGCCTTTAAAGACCCAGTACTTC.

The chain uses TRBV7-2 and TRBJ2-1, with TRBD1 identical over 9 bases. Per the germline V gene, CDR1 is SGHTA and CDR2 is FQGNSA. V trimming: 5 bases; J trimming: 12 bases; junction bases outside the gene matches: 14. CDR3 size: 15 residues. The CDR3 sequence: CASSPQGAQTFRQFF. The DNA of the CDR3 is TGTGCCAGCAGCCCACAGGGGGCGCAAACCTTCCGGCAGTTCTTC.

V and J are TRBV9 and TRBJ2-3; TRBD1 matches 8 bases. V trimming: 4 bases; J trimming: 4 bases; junction bases outside the gene matches: 5. From germline, CDR1 is SGDLS and CDR2 YYNGEE. CDR3 size: 14 residues. Here the CDR3 reads CASSLRTGPDTQYF. CDR3 sequence (DNA): TGTGCCAGCAGCTTAAGGACAGGGCCAGATACGCAGTATTTT.

The chain combines TRBV12-5 with TRBJ2-3; D gene ambiguous. The germline V and J ends were trimmed by 4 bases and 1 base, with 18 bases remaining between them. The CDR3 has 17 residues. Germline V gene data show CDR1 as LGHNT and CDR2 as FRNRAP. CDR3: CASGSYGLLKGTDTQYF. The CDR3 DNA reads TGTGCTAGTGGTTCGTACGGGCTTCTCAAGGGCACAGATACGCAGTATTTT.